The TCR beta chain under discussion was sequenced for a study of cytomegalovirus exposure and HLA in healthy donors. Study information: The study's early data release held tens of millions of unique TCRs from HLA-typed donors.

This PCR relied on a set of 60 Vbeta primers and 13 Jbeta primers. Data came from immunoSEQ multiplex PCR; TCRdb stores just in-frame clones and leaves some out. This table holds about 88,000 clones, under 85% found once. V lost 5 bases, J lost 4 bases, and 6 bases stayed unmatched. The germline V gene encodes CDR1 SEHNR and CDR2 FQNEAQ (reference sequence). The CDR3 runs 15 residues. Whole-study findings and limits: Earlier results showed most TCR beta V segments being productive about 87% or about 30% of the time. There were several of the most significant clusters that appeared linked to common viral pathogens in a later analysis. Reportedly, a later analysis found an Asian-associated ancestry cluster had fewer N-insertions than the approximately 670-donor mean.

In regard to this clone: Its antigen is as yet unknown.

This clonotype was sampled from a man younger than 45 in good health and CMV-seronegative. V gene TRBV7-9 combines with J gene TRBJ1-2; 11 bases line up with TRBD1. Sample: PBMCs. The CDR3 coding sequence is TGTGCCAGCAGCCTAGGACAGGGGGCCACCTATGGCTACACCTTC. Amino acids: CASSLGQGATYGYTF.